The 15 T cell receptor beta chains below all came from one sample that was sequenced in a study of early T cells in non-severe SARS-CoV-2 infection. TCRdb reprocessed the 5' RACE reads via MiXCR and lists one record per CDR3 protein. The table has fewer than 100,000 distinct CDR3 sequences, approximately 13% seen once. The specimen was whole blood. The receptors here all came from an adult who was a healthcare worker with PCR-confirmed SARS-CoV-2 infection or an uninfected control (not recorded which).

A few counts support this clonotype. The chain is built from TRBV20-1 and TRBJ1-4; 10 positions match TRBD1. The CDR3 extends over 11 amino acids. In germline, CDR1 is DFQATT, CDR2 SNEGSKA (reference sequence). V lost 5 bases and J lost 13; bases outside the gene matches: 4. The CDR3 nucleotides read TGCAGTGCTGCCAGGGACAGGGGACTGTTTTTT. Residues: CSAARDRGLFF.

This chain connects TRBV9 to TRBJ2-3; a weak D match, TRBD2 (5 bases). The CDR3 is made up of 15 amino acids. Trimming stripped 4 bases from V and 5 bases from J, with 17 bases between. Germline CDR1 is SGDLS and CDR2 is YYNGEE. This chain's CDR3 is CASSSQWGVEDTQYF. CDR3 sequence (DNA): TGTGCCAGCAGCAGCCAATGGGGAGTTGAAGATACGCAGTATTTT. The full variable domain, its missing parts supplied by reference TRBV9 and TRBJ2-3, is DSGVTQTPKHLITATGQRVTLRCSPRSGDLSVYWYQQSLDQGLQFLIQYYNGEERAKGNILERFSAQQFPDLHSELNLSSLELGDSALYFCASSSQWGVEDTQYFGPGTRLTVL.

This clonotype occurred many times. The chain is built from TRBV20-1 and TRBJ2-2; unclear D gene. Trimming removed 0 bases from V and 1 base from J, with 3 bases in between. Germline V gene lookup returns CDR1 DFQATT and CDR2 SNEGSKA (reference sequence). CDR3 length equals 13 residues. The CDR3 protein is CSAREQNTGELFF. The CDR3 coding sequence is TGCAGTGCTAGAGAACAGAACACCGGGGAGCTGTTTTTT.

This clonotype has only a few counts. The chain uses TRBV7-2 and TRBJ1-1, with D perhaps matching TRBD1 (5 bases). Germline V gene lookup returns CDR1 SGHTA and CDR2 FQGNSA. This CDR3 is built from 13 residues. V was trimmed by 7 bases and J by 4 bases, leaving 13 bases between them. The chain's CDR3 is CASTFSGVTEAFF. The CDR3 nucleotides read TGTGCCAGCACCTTTTCGGGGGTCACTGAAGCTTTCTTT. Based on the CDR3 plus reference TRBV7-2 and TRBJ1-1, the full variable domain is GAGVSQSPSNKVTEKGKDVELRCDPISGHTALYWYRQSLGQGLEFLIYFQGNSAPDKSGLPSDRFSAERTGGSVSTLTIQRTQQEDSAVYLCASTFSGVTEAFFGQGTRLTVV.

This clonotype has more than one count but fewer than ten. J is TRBJ2-5 and V is TRBV7-9, with D perhaps assigned TRBD1 or TRBD2 (6 bases each). Trimming cost V 5 bases and J 3 bases, with 22 bases left between them. The CDR3 has 17 residues. In germline, CDR1 is SEHNR, CDR2 FQNEAQ (reference sequence). The CDR3 is CASSPPPSKGEEETQYF. The DNA of the CDR3 is TGTGCCAGCAGCCCCCCCCCGTCTAAGGGGGAGGAAGAGACCCAGTACTTC.

This chain connects TRBV3-1 to TRBJ2-2, with 9 nucleotides matching TRBD1. The V and J ends lost 4 bases and 2 bases, in that order; junction bases with no gene match: 8. The CDR3 is 17 residues long. Germline V lookup: CDR1 LGHDT, CDR2 YNNKEL (reference sequence). For the CDR3, the DNA is TGTGCCAGCAGCCTGGGACAGGGAAGGAGTAACACCGGGGAGCTGTTTTTT. Protein sequence: CASSLGQGRSNTGELFF. Combining the CDR3 with reference TRBV3-1 and TRBJ2-2 gives the whole variable domain DTAVSQTPKYLVTQMGNDKSIKCEQNLGHDTMYWYKQDSKKFLKIMFSYNNKELIINETVPNRFSPKSPDKAHLNLHINSLELGDSAVYFCASSLGQGRSNTGELFFGEGSRLTVL.

The J gene is TRBJ2-7, the V gene TRBV6-6, with 8 bases lining up with TRBD1. With 6 bases clipped from V and 2 bases from J, the junction kept 6 bases outside the gene matches. CDR1 and CDR2 from the germline V gene are MNHNY and SVGAGI (reference sequence). CDR3 length: 14 residues. The CDR3 DNA is TGTGCCAGCAGGGAGGCAGGGGGCACCTACGAGCAGTACTTC. Its protein product is CASREAGGTYEQYF.

The table lists this clonotype with a few counts. The chain recombines TRBV6-2 or TRBV6-3 with TRBJ2-7, with 9 positions matching TRBD2. This CDR3 spans 16 amino acids. In germline, CDR1 is MNHEY, CDR2 SVGEGT. Trimming cost V 2 bases and J 5 bases; bases outside gene matches: 10. The DNA of the CDR3 is TGTGCCAGCAGTTACAAGAAGGCGGGGGGGCCCAACGAGCAGTACTTC. It is translated as CASSYKKAGGPNEQYF.

About this clonotype itself: Germline is not matched at one junction end, which may reflect a read error. J is TRBJ1-2 and V is TRBV28; D is undetermined. The length of the CDR3 is 11 residues. Germline V CDR1 and CDR2: MDHEN, SYDVKM. In DNA form, the CDR3 reads TGTGCCAGCGAGGCTAAGTATGGCTACACCTTC. Translated: CASEAKYGYTF.

The V call is TRBV7-9, the J call TRBJ2-2; possibly TRBD1 for D (6 bases). The CDR3 spans 15 residues. Trimming took off 3 bases at V and 7 bases at J, with 15 bases between the two ends. Germline assignment: CDR1 SEHNR and CDR2 FQNEAQ (reference sequence). Written as DNA, the CDR3 is TGTGCCAGCAGCTTCCCTTCAGGGGCAGTCGGGGAGCTGTTTTTT. Translation: CASSFPSGAVGELFF.

This clonotype was found many times. This chain joins TRBV6-5 and TRBJ1-1; 7 bases map to TRBD1. J was trimmed by 8 bases and V by 5 bases; bases with no gene match: 8. Germline V gene data show CDR1 as MNHEY and CDR2 as SVGAGI. This CDR3 region has 13 residues. The CDR3 loop is CASSMDRLREAFF. The CDR3 DNA reads TGTGCCAGCAGTATGGACAGGCTCCGCGAAGCTTTCTTT.

The chain uses TRBV28 and TRBJ2-3; 11 bases are shared with TRBD2. This CDR3 is built from 16 residues. Trimming cost V 6 bases and J 0 bases; bases outside gene matches: 5. The V gene's germline CDR1 is MDHEN and CDR2 SYDVKM. CDR3: CASRGTSGQSTDTQYF. CDR3 DNA sequence: TGTGCCAGCAGAGGGACTAGCGGCCAGAGCACAGATACGCAGTATTTT.

This clonotype was counted between two and nine times. The rearrangement uses TRBV19 and TRBJ1-5, with D uncertain. V lost 1 base, J lost 2 bases, and 9 bases lay in between. Germline lookup yields CDR1 LNHDA and CDR2 SQIVND (reference sequence). The CDR3 totals 15 residues. CDR3 sequence (DNA): TGTGCCAGTAGTATAGGAGGGCTTGGCAATCAGCCCCAGCATTTT. It translates to CASSIGGLGNQPQHF.

V and J are TRBV7-9 and TRBJ2-1, with 8 bases matching TRBD1. With V trimmed by 4 bases and J by 9 bases, 8 bases remained unmatched. The germline gives CDR1 SEHNR, CDR2 FQNEAQ (reference sequence). CDR3 length: 14 amino acids. The CDR3 spells CASSSGQVGLEQFF. Written as DNA, the CDR3 is TGTGCCAGCAGCTCGGGACAGGTTGGCCTTGAGCAGTTCTTC.

This clonotype has only a few counts. J is TRBJ2-2 and V is TRBV2, with 8 bases matching TRBD1. The CDR3 is made up of 15 amino acids. In germline, CDR1 is SNHLY, CDR2 FYNNEI. The V and J ends lost 6 bases and 1 base, in that order; junction bases with no gene match: 4. CDR3 sequence: CASSGDRGNTGELFF. CDR3 nucleotides: TGTGCCAGCAGCGGAGACAGGGGGAACACCGGGGAGCTGTTTTTT.